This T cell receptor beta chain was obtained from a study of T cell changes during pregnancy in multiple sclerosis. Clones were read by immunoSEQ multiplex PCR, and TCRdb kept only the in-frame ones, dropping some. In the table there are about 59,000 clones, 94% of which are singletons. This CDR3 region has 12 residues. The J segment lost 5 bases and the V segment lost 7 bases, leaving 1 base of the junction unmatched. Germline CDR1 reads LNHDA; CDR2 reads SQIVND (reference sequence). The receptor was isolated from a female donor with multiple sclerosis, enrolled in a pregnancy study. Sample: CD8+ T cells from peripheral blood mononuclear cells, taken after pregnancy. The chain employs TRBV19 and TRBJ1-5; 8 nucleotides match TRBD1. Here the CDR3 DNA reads TGTGCCAGTACAGGGGGCTATCAGCCCCAGCATTTT. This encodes CASTGGYQPQHF.